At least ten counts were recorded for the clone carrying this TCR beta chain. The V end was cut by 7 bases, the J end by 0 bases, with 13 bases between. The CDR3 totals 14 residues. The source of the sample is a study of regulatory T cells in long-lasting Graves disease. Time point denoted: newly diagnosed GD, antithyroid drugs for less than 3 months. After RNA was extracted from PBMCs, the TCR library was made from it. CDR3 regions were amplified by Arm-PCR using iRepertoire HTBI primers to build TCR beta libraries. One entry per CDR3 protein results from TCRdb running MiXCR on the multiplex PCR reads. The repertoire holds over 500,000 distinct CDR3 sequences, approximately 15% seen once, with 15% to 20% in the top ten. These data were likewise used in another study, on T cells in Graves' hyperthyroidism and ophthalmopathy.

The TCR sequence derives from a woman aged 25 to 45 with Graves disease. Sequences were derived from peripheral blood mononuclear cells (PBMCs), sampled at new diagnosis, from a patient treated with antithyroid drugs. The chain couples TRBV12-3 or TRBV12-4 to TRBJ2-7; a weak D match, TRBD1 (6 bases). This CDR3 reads CASTRQGSSYEQYF. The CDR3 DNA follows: TGTGCCAGCACCCGTCAGGGGTCCTCCTACGAGCAGTACTTC.